Below, 25 T cell receptor beta chains from the same sample are listed, as sequenced in a study of PD-1 blockade in classical Hodgkin lymphoma. No patient escaped relapse after autologous stem cell transplantation, and brentuximab vedotin exposure varied. Magnetic depletion of unwanted cells isolated CD4+ T cells from thawed PBMCs. The table came from immunoSEQ multiplex PCR; TCRdb's copy has only in-frame clones and leaves some out. This table holds approximately 25,000 clones, around 83% found once. The sequences come from CD4+ T cells from blood, collected at baseline. The receptors originated from a human donor with classical Hodgkin lymphoma.

The V gene is TRBV10-3, the J gene TRBJ1-6; D not resolved. The CDR3 covers 15 residues. Germline V CDR1 and CDR2: ENHRY, SYGVKD. V was clipped by 2 bases and J by 5 bases, with 10 bases between them. CDR3 DNA sequence: TGTGCCATCAGTGAGAGAGGGTCAAATAATTCACCCCTCCACTTT. It is translated as CAISERGSNNSPLHF.

The rearrangement joins TRBV9 to TRBJ2-3, with TRBD2 identical over 7 bases. This CDR3 spans 14 amino acids. Germline assignment: CDR1 SGDLS and CDR2 YYNGEE. V lost 0 bases, J lost 4 bases, and 2 bases stayed unmatched. CDR3 bases: TGTGCCAGCAGCGTAGCCCGGGGGGCAGATACGCAGTATTTT. Residues: CASSVARGADTQYF.

As regards this clone: Other DNA sequences from this sample encode an identical CDR3 as well. V is TRBV6-5 and J is TRBJ2-7; no firm D call. Trimming cost V 0 bases and J 1 base, with 7 bases left between them. The germline gives CDR1 MNHEY, CDR2 SVGAGI. The CDR3 covers 14 residues. The CDR3 nucleotides are TGTGCCAGCAGTTACTCTGACCGGTCCTACGAGCAGTACTTC. Translating it yields CASSYSDRSYEQYF.

This clone was observed a handful of times. The V call is TRBV2, the J call TRBJ1-1, with D tentatively TRBD1 (6 bases). CDR3 size: 13 residues. Germline V gene data show CDR1 as SNHLY and CDR2 as FYNNEI. The V end lost 1 base, the J end lost 4 bases, and 7 bases lay between the germline ends. The CDR3 sequence is CASSEDRATEAFF. DNA of the CDR3: TGTGCCAGCAGTGAAGACAGGGCCACTGAAGCTTTCTTT. The entire variable domain, with the rest obtained from reference TRBV2 and TRBJ1-1, is as follows: EPEVTQTPSHQVTQMGQEVILRCVPISNHLYFYWYRQILGQKVEFLVSFYNNEISEKSEIFDDQFSVERPDGSNFTLKIRSTKLEDSAMYFCASSEDRATEAFFGQGTRLTVV.

The V call is TRBV6-6, the J call TRBJ2-4; D may be TRBD1 (6 bases). Germline V gene sequence: CDR1 MNHNY, CDR2 SVGAGI (reference sequence). The CDR3 covers 14 residues. Trimming pared 6 bases from V and 6 bases from J, leaving 15 bases between. The CDR3 DNA reads as TGTGCCAGCAGACGGGGTCTAGGGGGAAACATTCAGTACTTC. It translates to CASRRGLGGNIQYF.

The chain couples TRBV4-2 to TRBJ2-7; 9 nucleotides agree with TRBD1. The J segment lost 4 bases and the V segment lost 0 bases, leaving 13 bases of the junction unmatched. CDR1 is LGHNA, CDR2 YNFKEQ, per germline. The CDR3 loop spans 18 amino acids. CDR3 sequence (DNA): TGTGCCAGCAGCCAAGAAAGTGCTGGGTGGGGACAGGGATACGAGCAGTACTTC. Amino acids: CASSQESAGWGQGYEQYF.

This chain joins TRBV11-3 and TRBJ2-1; D may be TRBD1 (5 bases). The CDR3 covers 15 residues. The V end was cut by 6 bases, the J end by 0 bases, with 12 bases between. Germline CDR1 reads SGHNT; CDR2 reads YENEEA. In DNA form, the CDR3 reads TGTGCCAGCAGTACAGGTGATAGCTCCTACAATGAGCAGTTCTTC. Its translation is CASSTGDSSYNEQFF. Full variable domain (missing parts from reference TRBV11-3 and TRBJ2-1): EAGVVQSPRYKIIEKKQPVAFWCNPISGHNTLYWYLQNLGQGPELLIRYENEEAVDDSQLPKDRFSAERLKGVDSTLKIQPAELGDSAVYLCASSTGDSSYNEQFFGPGTRLTVL.

The gene calls are TRBV6-5 and TRBJ2-1; weak D call: TRBD1 (5 bases). Deletions cut 2 bases from V and 9 bases from J, with 5 bases between. The germline CDR1 and CDR2 sequences are MNHEY and SVGAGI. This CDR3 spans 11 amino acids. The CDR3 sequence: CASSYQGEQFF. The CDR3 DNA follows: TGTGCCAGCAGTTACCAGGGTGAGCAGTTCTTC.

The gene calls are TRBV18 and TRBJ2-7; weak D call: TRBD1 (6 bases). Trimming pared 3 bases from V and 3 bases from J, leaving 12 bases between. Germline-derived CDR1 and CDR2 are KGHSH and LQKENI. There are 14 residues in the CDR3. The DNA for the CDR3 is TGTGCCAGCTCACCCTCGGACAGCCTCTACGAGCAGTACTTC. Its protein is CASSPSDSLYEQYF.

V gene TRBV2 combines with J gene TRBJ2-1; D is possibly TRBD1 (6 bases). Germline V gene sequence: CDR1 SNHLY, CDR2 FYNNEI. Trimming left V 11 bases short and J 0 bases short, with 11 bases between. The CDR3 consists of 13 residues. CDR3 DNA sequence: TGTGCCGAAAGGGGGAACTCCTACAATGAGCAGTTCTTC. Encoded protein: CAERGNSYNEQFF.

This clone was counted a few times. The CDR3 sequence: CASSRQGPNSPLHF. In nucleotides, the CDR3 is TGTGCCAGCAGCCGACAGGGGCCTAATTCACCCCTCCACTTT. V gene TRBV4-2 combines with J gene TRBJ1-6, with 8 bases that match TRBD1. Looked up from germline, CDR1 is LGHNA and CDR2 is YNFKEQ. V shed 4 bases and J 6 bases; nucleotides not matched to a gene: 2. The CDR3 is 14 residues long.

The chain recombines TRBV7-6 with TRBJ2-1; 11 bases map to TRBD1. The germline CDR1 and CDR2 sequences are SGHVS and FNYEAQ. This CDR3 spans 15 amino acids. V lost 3 bases, J lost 6 bases, and 4 bases stayed unmatched. The CDR3 is CASSFKGQGGNEQFF. The CDR3 coding sequence is TGTGCCAGCAGCTTTAAGGGACAGGGGGGCAATGAGCAGTTCTTC.

The V and J genes are TRBV6-5 and TRBJ1-5; no clear D. The CDR3 consists of 14 residues. The V gene lost 4 bases and the J gene lost 0 bases, with 7 bases spanning the gap. Germline V CDR1 and CDR2: MNHEY, SVGAGI. CDR3 coding DNA: TGTGCCAGCAGTTTGGATTTTAGCAATCAGCCCCAGCATTTT. It codes for CASSLDFSNQPQHF.

This clone was recorded once. The chain carries TRBV11-3 and TRBJ1-4; TRBD1 matches at 8 bases. The CDR3 is made up of 13 amino acids. Germline CDR1 and CDR2: SGHNT and YENEEA. V trimming: 6 bases; J trimming: 7 bases; junction bases outside the gene matches: 4. The CDR3 reads CASRSGTGEKLFF. CDR3 nucleotide sequence: TGTGCCAGCAGGTCGGGGACAGGTGAAAAACTGTTTTTT. The entire variable domain, with the rest obtained from reference TRBV11-3 and TRBJ1-4, is as follows: EAGVVQSPRYKIIEKKQPVAFWCNPISGHNTLYWYLQNLGQGPELLIRYENEEAVDDSQLPKDRFSAERLKGVDSTLKIQPAELGDSAVYLCASRSGTGEKLFFGSGTQLSVL.

The chain joins TRBV9 to TRBJ1-1; D is unclear. V lost 2 bases to trimming and J lost 1 base, with 15 bases between them. This CDR3 is 16 amino acids long. CDR1 is SGDLS, CDR2 YYNGEE, per germline. CDR3 residues: CASSVGRTYGNTEAFF. The CDR3 region has the DNA TGTGCCAGCAGCGTCGGCAGAACCTATGGGAACACTGAAGCTTTCTTT.

This sequence joins TRBV28 and TRBJ1-4; maybe TRBD1 (5 bases). The CDR3 covers 15 residues. The germline CDR1 and CDR2 sequences are MDHEN and SYDVKM. The ends were cut back, 5 bases at V and 4 bases at J, with 14 bases in the middle. For the CDR3, the DNA is TGTGCCAGCAGTCCCCCCCCAGGGATTAATGAAAAACTGTTTTTT. As protein: CASSPPPGINEKLFF.

The V and J genes are TRBV9 and TRBJ2-1, with D possibly matching TRBD1 (5 bases). The length of the CDR3 is 20 residues. Germline V gene lookup returns CDR1 SGDLS and CDR2 YYNGEE. The V end was cut by 4 bases, the J end by 0 bases, with 26 bases between. The CDR3: CASSKGLGLRSLSSYNEQFF. The CDR3, as DNA: TGTGCCAGCAGCAAGGGGTTGGGGCTAAGAAGTTTAAGCTCCTACAATGAGCAGTTCTTC.

The rearrangement joins TRBV10-3 to TRBJ2-3; D perhaps matches TRBD1 (5 bases). V lost 8 bases and J 2 bases, leaving 17 bases between the germline ends. Germline V gives CDR1 ENHRY, CDR2 SYGVKD. The CDR3 totals 15 residues. As DNA, the CDR3 is TGTGCCATCGGGGCAGGGCCATCCCTCACAGATACGCAGTATTTT. Its protein product is CAIGAGPSLTDTQYF.

The chain uses TRBV5-1 and TRBJ2-5; the match to TRBD2 covers 12 bases. V lost 4 bases to trimming and J lost 5 bases; unmatched junction nucleotides: 6. There are 15 residues in the CDR3. Germline values: CDR1 SGHRS, CDR2 YFSETQ. The chain's CDR3 is CASSPSGGAGETQYF. In DNA, the CDR3 is TGCGCCAGCAGCCCTAGCGGGGGGGCTGGGGAGACCCAGTACTTC.

V usage is TRBV2 and J usage is TRBJ1-5; D remains unclear. Germline CDR1 and CDR2: SNHLY and FYNNEI. The V end was cut by 6 bases, the J end by 4 bases, with 19 bases between. The CDR3 extends over 16 amino acids. The CDR3 loop reads CASRSGGGILNQPQHF. As DNA, the CDR3 is TGTGCCAGCAGATCTGGAGGTGGAATCTTAAATCAGCCCCAGCATTTT. The full variable domain, with the rest looked up from reference TRBV2 and TRBJ1-5, is EPEVTQTPSHQVTQMGQEVILRCVPISNHLYFYWYRQILGQKVEFLVSFYNNEISEKSEIFDDQFSVERPDGSNFTLKIRSTKLEDSAMYFCASRSGGGILNQPQHFGDGTRLSIL.

The chain uses TRBV28 and TRBJ1-2; a possible D gene is TRBD1 (6 bases). CDR1 is MDHEN, CDR2 SYDVKM, per germline. The CDR3 has 14 amino acids. The V end lost 5 bases, the J end lost 3 bases, and 13 bases lay between the germline ends. The CDR3 region is CASSMGGRDYGYTF. The CDR3 DNA follows: TGTGCCAGCAGTATGGGGGGGCGCGACTATGGCTACACCTTC.

V and J are TRBV11-3 and TRBJ2-5, with 13 nucleotides matching TRBD2. CDR3 length equals 16 residues. Per germline, CDR1 SGHNT and CDR2 YENEEA. V dropped 5 bases and J dropped 5; count of bases not matched to a gene: 8. CDR3: CASSPGLAGAGETQYF. In nucleotides, the CDR3 is TGTGCCAGCAGCCCCGGACTAGCGGGGGCCGGGGAGACCCAGTACTTC.

This clone was found once. The chain uses TRBV7-6 and TRBJ1-6; 7 bases line up with TRBD1. Germline V gene lookup returns CDR1 SGHVS and CDR2 FNYEAQ. Germline trimming cut 6 bases from V and 6 bases from J; bases unmatched to any gene: 5. This CDR3 spans 14 amino acids. CDR3 nucleotide sequence: TGTGCCAGCAGGGGGGGACAGTCTAATTCACCCCTCCACTTT. It yields the protein CASRGGQSNSPLHF.

Note on this clone: This specimen includes other DNA sequences encoding the same CDR3. The genes are TRBV5-1 and TRBJ1-2; TRBD1 agrees at 7 bases. This CDR3 contains 14 residues. Per germline, CDR1 SGHRS and CDR2 YFSETQ. V was clipped by 4 bases and J by 0 bases; unmatched bases: 3. The chain's CDR3 is CASSPQGSNYGYTF. CDR3 coding DNA: TGCGCCAGCAGCCCACAGGGGTCTAACTATGGCTACACCTTC.

The V call is TRBV19, the J call TRBJ1-3; possible D gene TRBD1, 5 bases. This CDR3 region has 14 residues. CDR1 LNHDA and CDR2 SQIVND come from the germline V gene (reference sequence). Trimming pared 4 bases from V and 0 bases from J, leaving 7 bases between. For the CDR3, the DNA is TGTGCCAGTAGTAGGACAATCTCTGGAAACACCATATATTTT. This encodes CASSRTISGNTIYF.